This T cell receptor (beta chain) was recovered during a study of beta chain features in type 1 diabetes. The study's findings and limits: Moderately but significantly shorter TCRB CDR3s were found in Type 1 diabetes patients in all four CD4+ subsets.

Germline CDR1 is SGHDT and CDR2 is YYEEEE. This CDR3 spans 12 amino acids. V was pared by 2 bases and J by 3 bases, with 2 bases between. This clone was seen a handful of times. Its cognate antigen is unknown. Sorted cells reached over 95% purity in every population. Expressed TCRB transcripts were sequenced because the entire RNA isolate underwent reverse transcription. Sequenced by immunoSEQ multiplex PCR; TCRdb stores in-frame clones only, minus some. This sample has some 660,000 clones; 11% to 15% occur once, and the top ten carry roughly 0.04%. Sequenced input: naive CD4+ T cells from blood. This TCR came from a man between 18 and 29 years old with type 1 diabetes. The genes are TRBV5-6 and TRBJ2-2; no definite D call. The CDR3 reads CASSLDTGELFF. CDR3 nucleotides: TGTGCCAGCAGCTTAGACACCGGGGAGCTGTTTTTT.